A selection of T cell receptor beta chains follows, all from one sample in a study of blood T cells in healthy people across ages. One entry per CDR3 protein results from TCRdb running MiXCR on the 5' RACE reads. The sample yields around 1,000,000 distinct CDR3 sequences, 20% to 25% seen once. This sample was also put to use in a study of T cells of mothers and their children.

Material: blood. The source of these receptors is a girl aged 2 to 10 in good health. Both conserved end residues are part of each CDR3. D genes are given only for firm matches. Only some rows state a clone size, as once, few, many or a class for expanded clones.

J: TRBJ1-1; size: few; D: NA; V: TRBV6-6; CDR3: CASSSGDLAFF; DNA: TGTGCCAGCAGTTCGGGCGATTTGGCTTTCTTT
J: TRBJ2-7; size: NA; D: NA; V: TRBV3-1; CDR3: CASSQALGLGAQVASRPTYEQYF; DNA: TGTGCCAGCAGCCAAGCTCTGGGTCTGGGGGCCCAGGTCGCGTCGCGACCCACCTACGAGCAGTACTTC
J: TRBJ2-4; size: NA; D: TRBD2; V: TRBV29-1; CDR3: CSGRLAGGPWDIQYF; DNA: TGCAGCGGCCGACTAGCGGGAGGGCCTTGGGACATTCAGTACTTC
J: TRBJ2-5; size: few; D: TRBD1; V: TRBV27; CDR3: CASSLRPGQGAWETQYF; DNA: TGTGCCAGCAGCCTACGACCGGGACAGGGGGCATGGGAGACCCAGTACTTC
J: TRBJ2-1; size: NA; D: NA; V: TRBV4-3; CDR3: CASSQDPRGAYNEQFF; DNA: TGCGCCAGCAGCCAAGATCCCCGGGGGGCATACAATGAGCAGTTCTTC
J: TRBJ2-7; size: NA; D: NA; V: TRBV12-3/TRBV12-4; CDR3: CASSLRPYEGEQYF; DNA: TGTGCCAGCAGTTTACGGCCCTACGAGGGGGAGCAGTACTTC
J: TRBJ1-1; size: once; D: NA; V: TRBV18; CDR3: CASSPPPRVLYSNTEAFF; DNA: TGTGCCAGCTCACCACCACCAAGGGTACTATACTCAAACACTGAAGCTTTCTTT
J: TRBJ2-7; size: few; D: TRBD1; V: TRBV14; CDR3: CASSTRQGPLYEQYF; DNA: TGTGCCAGCAGCACCCGACAGGGGCCCCTCTACGAGCAGTACTTC
J: TRBJ2-1; size: NA; D: TRBD2; V: TRBV4-3; CDR3: CASSLTVLAGGADEQFF; DNA: TGCGCCAGCAGCTTGACGGTGCTAGCGGGGGGTGCGGATGAGCAGTTCTTC
J: TRBJ1-1; size: NA; D: NA; V: TRBV13; CDR3: CASSSPSADTEAFF; DNA: TGTGCCAGCAGCTCACCATCTGCGGACACTGAAGCTTTCTTT
J: TRBJ2-7; size: NA; D: NA; V: TRBV9; CDR3: CASTSPDNSYEQYF; DNA: TGTGCCAGCACGTCCCCGGACAACTCCTACGAGCAGTACTTC
J: TRBJ1-4; size: NA; D: TRBD1; V: TRBV27; CDR3: CASSKTGGYEKLFF; DNA: TGTGCCAGCAGTAAGACAGGGGGGTATGAAAAACTGTTTTTT
J: TRBJ2-3; size: few; D: NA; V: TRBV7-2; CDR3: CATTRDFTSTDTQYF; DNA: TGTGCCACAACTAGGGACTTTACTAGCACAGATACGCAGTATTTT
J: TRBJ2-3; size: few; D: TRBD2; V: TRBV10-3; CDR3: CATKRGGRTDTQYF; DNA: TGTGCCACCAAGCGGGGGGGCCGAACAGATACGCAGTATTTT
J: TRBJ2-5; size: NA; D: NA; V: TRBV7-3; CDR3: CASSSQVGQPETQYF; DNA: TGTGCCAGCAGCTCTCAAGTAGGACAGCCAGAGACCCAGTACTTC
J: TRBJ2-7; size: NA; D: TRBD2; V: TRBV14; CDR3: CASSQEPGRAFEQYF; DNA: TGTGCCAGCAGCCAAGAACCGGGGAGGGCCTTCGAGCAGTACTTC
J: TRBJ2-5; size: few; D: NA; V: TRBV18; CDR3: CASSPLSAYQETQYF; DNA: TGTGCCAGCTCACCATTGTCAGCGTACCAAGAGACCCAGTACTTC
J: TRBJ1-1; size: NA; D: NA; V: TRBV29-1; CDR3: CSVDQGPEAFF; DNA: TGCAGCGTCGACCAGGGACCTGAAGCTTTCTTT
J: TRBJ2-4; size: many; D: NA; V: TRBV19; CDR3: CASSLPGENIQYF; DNA: TGTGCCAGTAGTCTACCGGGGGAAAACATTCAGTACTTC
J: TRBJ2-7; size: NA; D: NA; V: TRBV3-1; CDR3: CASSQGQRTMRMEQYF; DNA: TGTGCCAGCAGCCAAGGTCAGAGGACTATGAGGATGGAGCAGTACTTC
J: TRBJ2-7; size: NA; D: TRBD2; V: TRBV20-1; CDR3: CSAEPLSGSENYEQYF; DNA: TGCAGTGCTGAACCCCTTAGCGGGAGTGAGAACTACGAGCAGTACTTC
J: TRBJ1-3; size: NA; D: NA; V: TRBV4-1; CDR3: CASSQEGNDSGNTIYF; DNA: TGCGCCAGCAGCCAAGAAGGGAATGACTCTGGAAACACCATATATTTT
J: TRBJ1-2; size: few; D: NA; V: TRBV6-5; CDR3: CASSYKANYGYTF; DNA: TGTGCCAGCAGTTACAAGGCCAACTATGGCTACACCTTC
J: TRBJ2-5; size: few; D: TRBD2; V: TRBV5-1; CDR3: CASSPSGGAETQYF; DNA: TGTGCCAGCAGTCCTAGCGGGGGAGCAGAGACCCAGTACTTC
J: TRBJ2-5; size: few; D: NA; V: TRBV6-1; CDR3: CASSDRGARGETQYF; DNA: TGTGCCAGCAGTGATCGGGGGGCGCGAGGGGAGACCCAGTACTTC
J: TRBJ1-4; size: few; D: TRBD1; V: TRBV28; CDR3: CASSAKGQGNGKLFF; DNA: TGTGCCAGCAGTGCGAAGGGACAGGGGAATGGAAAACTGTTTTTT
J: TRBJ1-1; size: NA; D: NA; V: TRBV3-1; CDR3: CASSQDFKGLVTEAFF; DNA: TGTGCCAGCAGCCAAGACTTCAAGGGGTTGGTTACTGAAGCTTTCTTT
J: TRBJ2-7; size: NA; D: NA; V: TRBV18; CDR3: CASSDDTTYEQYF; DNA: TGTGCCAGCTCGGACGACACTACTTACGAGCAGTACTTC
J: TRBJ1-1; size: NA; D: TRBD1; V: TRBV10-3; CDR3: CAIRFRDREAAFF; DNA: TGTGCCATCAGGTTCCGGGACAGGGAGGCGGCTTTCTTT
J: TRBJ1-2; size: NA; D: TRBD1; V: TRBV6-1; CDR3: CASRETGELGYTF; DNA: TGTGCCAGCAGAGAGACAGGGGAACTGGGCTACACCTTC
J: TRBJ2-6; size: NA; D: TRBD1; V: TRBV12-3/TRBV12-4; CDR3: CASSLGQGELGANVLTF; DNA: TGTGCCAGCAGTTTAGGACAGGGGGAACTGGGGGCCAACGTCCTGACTTTC
J: TRBJ1-4; size: NA; D: NA; V: TRBV6-5; CDR3: CASRLPGTNEKLFF; DNA: TGTGCCAGCAGACTTCCTGGAACTAATGAAAAACTGTTTTTT
J: TRBJ1-4; size: NA; D: NA; V: TRBV12-3/TRBV12-4; CDR3: CAIMRGLGEKLFF; DNA: TGTGCCATTATGAGGGGTCTTGGGGAAAAACTGTTTTTT
J: TRBJ2-1; size: NA; D: TRBD2; V: TRBV28; CDR3: CASSPSGSVGNNEQFF; DNA: TGTGCCAGCAGCCCGAGCGGGAGTGTAGGGAACAATGAGCAGTTCTTC
J: TRBJ2-5; size: once; D: TRBD2; V: TRBV28; CDR3: CASSLRLAGPAYNEQLF; DNA: TGTGCCAGCAGTTTACGCCTAGCGGGACCAGCCTACAATGAGCAGCTCTTC
J: TRBJ2-7; size: few; D: NA; V: TRBV6-5; CDR3: CASSPRAPPWKEQYF; DNA: TGTGCCAGCAGTCCGCGGGCTCCCCCCTGGAAGGAGCAGTACTTC
J: TRBJ1-2; size: NA; D: NA; V: TRBV29-1; CDR3: CGVEGLAGYTF; DNA: TGCGGCGTTGAGGGACTGGCTGGCTACACCTTC
J: TRBJ2-1; size: NA; D: NA; V: TRBV9; CDR3: CASSPRPPGSHNEQFF; DNA: TGTGCCAGCAGCCCCCGCCCCCCGGGGTCCCACAATGAGCAGTTCTTC
J: TRBJ2-3; size: few; D: TRBD2; V: TRBV10-3; CDR3: CAISEPLGAGRADTQYF; DNA: TGTGCCATCAGTGAGCCCCTGGGAGCGGGAAGGGCAGATACGCAGTATTTT
J: TRBJ2-7; size: few; D: NA; V: TRBV2; CDR3: CASSVPGRSYEQYF; DNA: TGTGCCAGCAGTGTCCCGGGGAGGAGCTACGAGCAGTACTTC
J: TRBJ2-2; size: few; D: NA; V: TRBV29-1; CDR3: CSVGGPGVGELFF; DNA: TGCAGCGTGGGGGGGCCAGGAGTAGGGGAGCTGTTTTTT
J: TRBJ1-6; size: NA; D: TRBD1; V: TRBV20-1; CDR3: CSARVTGVRQGDSPLHF; DNA: TGCAGTGCTAGAGTGACTGGAGTTCGGCAGGGGGATTCACCCCTCCACTTT
J: TRBJ2-7; size: NA; D: TRBD1; V: TRBV5-6; CDR3: CASSQVGTGGPEQYF; DNA: TGTGCCAGCAGCCAGGTCGGGACAGGGGGTCCGGAGCAGTACTTC
J: TRBJ1-2; size: many; D: NA; V: TRBV6-5; CDR3: CASSYMGGYTF; DNA: TGTGCCAGCAGTTACATGGGCGGCTACACCTTC
J: TRBJ2-5; size: NA; D: NA; V: TRBV12-3/TRBV12-4; CDR3: CASSFSQVTETQYF; DNA: TGTGCCAGCAGTTTCAGCCAGGTCACCGAGACCCAGTACTTC
J: TRBJ2-3; size: NA; D: TRBD2; V: TRBV29-1; CDR3: CSAAGLVTDTQYF; DNA: TGCAGCGCCGCGGGACTAGTCACAGATACGCAGTATTTT
J: TRBJ2-7; size: NA; D: NA; V: TRBV4-1; CDR3: CASSQGGYSDEQYF; DNA: TGCGCCAGCAGCCAAGGGGGGTATAGCGACGAGCAGTACTTC
J: TRBJ2-5; size: NA; D: TRBD2; V: TRBV29-1; CDR3: CSVEEMAAGGHELYF; DNA: TGCAGCGTTGAAGAAATGGCAGCGGGAGGGCACGAGCTGTACTTC
J: TRBJ2-1; size: NA; D: TRBD2; V: TRBV11-3; CDR3: CASSPPVRRGGGNEQFF; DNA: TGTGCCAGCAGCCCTCCGGTGCGGCGGGGGGGAGGTAATGAGCAGTTCTTC
J: TRBJ1-1; size: few; D: TRBD1; V: TRBV7-6; CDR3: CASSPWTGPMNTEAFF; DNA: TGTGCCAGCAGCCCATGGACAGGACCCATGAACACTGAAGCTTTCTTT
J: TRBJ2-1; size: NA; D: NA; V: TRBV14; CDR3: CASSQDRLQSHEQFF; DNA: TGTGCCAGCAGCCAAGATAGGCTGCAGTCCCATGAGCAGTTCTTC